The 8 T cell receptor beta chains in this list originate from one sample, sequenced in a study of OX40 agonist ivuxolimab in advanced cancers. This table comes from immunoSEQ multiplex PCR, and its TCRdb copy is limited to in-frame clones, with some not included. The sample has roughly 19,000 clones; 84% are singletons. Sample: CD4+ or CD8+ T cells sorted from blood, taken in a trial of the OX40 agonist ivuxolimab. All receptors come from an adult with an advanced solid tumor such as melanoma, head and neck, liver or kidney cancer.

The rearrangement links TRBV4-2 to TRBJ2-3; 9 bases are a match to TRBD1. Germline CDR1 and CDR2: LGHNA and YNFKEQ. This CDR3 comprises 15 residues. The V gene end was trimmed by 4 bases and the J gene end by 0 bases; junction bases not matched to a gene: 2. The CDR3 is CASSPTGGSTDTQYF. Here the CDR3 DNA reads TGTGCCAGCAGCCCGACAGGGGGTAGCACAGATACGCAGTATTTT.

The CDR3 DNA follows: TGTGCCAGCAGTTTATCGGGGGTACAGGTAAGCACTGAAGCTTTCTTT. It translates to CASSLSGVQVSTEAFF. V usage is TRBV28 and J usage is TRBJ1-1; the D gene is possibly TRBD1 (5 bases). The CDR3 has 16 amino acids. Germline V gives CDR1 MDHEN, CDR2 SYDVKM. Trimming removed 1 base at V and 4 bases at J, with 16 bases between.

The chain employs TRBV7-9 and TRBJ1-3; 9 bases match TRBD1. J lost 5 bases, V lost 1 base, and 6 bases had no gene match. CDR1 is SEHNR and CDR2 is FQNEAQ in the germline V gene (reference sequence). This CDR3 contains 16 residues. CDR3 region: CASSLDGTGNRNTIYF. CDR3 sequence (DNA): TGTGCCAGCAGCTTAGACGGGACAGGGAACAGAAACACCATATATTTT.

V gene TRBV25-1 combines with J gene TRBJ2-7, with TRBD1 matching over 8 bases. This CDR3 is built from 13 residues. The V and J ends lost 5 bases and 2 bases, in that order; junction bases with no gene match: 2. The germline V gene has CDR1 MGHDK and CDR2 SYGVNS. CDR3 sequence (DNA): TGTGCCAGCAGTTCGGACAGGGCCTACGAGCAGTACTTC. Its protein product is CASSSDRAYEQYF.

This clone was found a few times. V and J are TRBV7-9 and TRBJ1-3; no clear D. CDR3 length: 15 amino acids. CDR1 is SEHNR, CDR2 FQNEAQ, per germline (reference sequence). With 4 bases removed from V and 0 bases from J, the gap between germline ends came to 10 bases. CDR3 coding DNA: TGTGCCAGCAGCTCCCTTCGTAGCTCTGGAAACACCATATATTTT. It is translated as CASSSLRSSGNTIYF.

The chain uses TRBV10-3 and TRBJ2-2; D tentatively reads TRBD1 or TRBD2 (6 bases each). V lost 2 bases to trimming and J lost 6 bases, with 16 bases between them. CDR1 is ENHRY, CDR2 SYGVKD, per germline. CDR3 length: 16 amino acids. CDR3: CAISEPKGGGAGELFF. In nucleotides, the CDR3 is TGTGCCATCAGTGAGCCTAAAGGAGGGGGAGCCGGGGAGCTGTTTTTT.

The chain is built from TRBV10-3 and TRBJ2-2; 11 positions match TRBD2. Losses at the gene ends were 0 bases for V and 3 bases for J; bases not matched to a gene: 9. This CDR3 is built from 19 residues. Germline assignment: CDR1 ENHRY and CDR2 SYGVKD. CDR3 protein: CAISESGTSGGKYTGELFF. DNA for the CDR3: TGTGCCATCAGTGAGTCGGGGACTAGCGGAGGGAAGTACACCGGGGAGCTGTTTTTT.

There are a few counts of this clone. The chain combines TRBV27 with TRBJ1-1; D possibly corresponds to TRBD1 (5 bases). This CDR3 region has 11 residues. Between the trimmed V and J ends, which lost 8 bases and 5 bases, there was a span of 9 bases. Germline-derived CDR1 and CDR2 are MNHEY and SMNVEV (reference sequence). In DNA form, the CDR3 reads TGTGCCAGCCTTAAGGGGACTGAAGCTTTCTTT. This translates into CASLKGTEAFF.